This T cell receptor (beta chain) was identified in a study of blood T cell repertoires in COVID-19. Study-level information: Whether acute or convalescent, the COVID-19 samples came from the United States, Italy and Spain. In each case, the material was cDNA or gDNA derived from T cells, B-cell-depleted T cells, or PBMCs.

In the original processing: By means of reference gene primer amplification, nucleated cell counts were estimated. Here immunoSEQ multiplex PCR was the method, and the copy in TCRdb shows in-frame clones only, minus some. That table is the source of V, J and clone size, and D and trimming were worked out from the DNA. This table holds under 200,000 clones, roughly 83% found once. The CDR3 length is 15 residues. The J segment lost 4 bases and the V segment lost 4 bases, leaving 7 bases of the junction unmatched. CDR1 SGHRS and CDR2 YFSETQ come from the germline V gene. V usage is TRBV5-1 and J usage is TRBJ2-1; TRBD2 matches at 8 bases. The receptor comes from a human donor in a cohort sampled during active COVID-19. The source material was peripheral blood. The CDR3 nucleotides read TGCGCCAGCAGCCTGGGAGTAGCGGGGTACAATGAGCAGTTCTTC. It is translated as CASSLGVAGYNEQFF.